Each of the 26 T cell receptor beta chains below was sequenced from the same sample in a study of blood T cell repertoires in COVID-19. Some clones are missing from TCRdb's copy, which holds only in-frame ones; the method was immunoSEQ multiplex PCR. The sample consists of 170,000 or so clones, roughly 86% of them appearing once. Specimen: peripheral blood. The source is a man aged 45-60 years with active or convalescent COVID-19.

This clone showed up just a few times. The genes are TRBV19 and TRBJ1-5; D is undetermined. The V end lost 4 bases, the J end lost 1 base, and 14 bases lay between the germline ends. CDR1 is LNHDA and CDR2 is SQIVND in the germline V gene (reference sequence). The CDR3 contains 16 residues. CDR3 residues: CASSTLPGESNQPQHF. In DNA, the CDR3 is TGTGCCAGTAGTACATTACCGGGAGAAAGCAATCAGCCCCAGCATTTT.

The chain has TRBV5-4 and TRBJ1-5; D possibly corresponds to TRBD1 (6 bases). The germline CDR1 and CDR2 sequences are SGHNT and YYREEE (reference sequence). V dropped 0 bases and J dropped 10 bases, with 8 bases sitting between them. The CDR3 runs to 12 residues. The CDR3 nucleotides are TGTGCCAGCAGCTTGGCAGGGGAACCCCAGCATTTT. It encodes CASSLAGEPQHF. The full variable domain, in which reference TRBV5-4 and TRBJ1-5 provide the parts outside the CDR3, is ETGVTQSPTHLIKTRGQQVTLRCSSQSGHNTVSWYQQALGQGPQFIFQYYREEENGRGNFPPRFSGLQFPNYSSELNVNALELDDSALYLCASSLAGEPQHFGDGTRLSIL.

The chain recombines TRBV29-1 with TRBJ2-7, with 7 bases aligning to TRBD2. V lost 7 bases and J lost 3; bases outside the gene matches: 3. This CDR3 is built from 11 residues. Germline CDR1 and CDR2: SQVTM and ANQGSEA. The CDR3 protein is CSAGGSYEQYF. The DNA of the CDR3 is TGCAGCGCCGGCGGGAGCTACGAGCAGTACTTC.

V and J are TRBV11-2 and TRBJ2-7; tentative D call: TRBD1 (6 bases). The V gene lost 1 base and the J gene lost 6 bases, with 10 bases spanning the gap. The CDR3 has 13 residues. Looked up from germline, CDR1 is SGHAT and CDR2 is FQNNGV. The DNA of the CDR3 is TGTGCCAGCAGCTTAGGGACAGCAAGCGAGCAGTACTTC. Amino acid sequence: CASSLGTASEQYF.

The rearrangement joins TRBV6-2 or TRBV6-3 to TRBJ1-2; weak D call: TRBD1 (5 bases). This CDR3 comprises 12 residues. The germline V and J ends were trimmed by 4 bases and 10 bases, with 13 bases remaining between them. CDR1 and CDR2 (germline): MNHEY, SVGEGT. CDR3 sequence: CASSSSRAHYTF. Here the CDR3 DNA reads TGTGCCAGCAGTTCCAGCAGGGCCCACTACACCTTC.

This clone showed up just a few times. The V call is TRBV6-1, the J call TRBJ2-7, with 9 bases lining up with TRBD2. There are 19 residues in the CDR3. Trimming cost V 3 bases and J 5 bases; bases outside gene matches: 20. The germline gives CDR1 MNHNS, CDR2 SASEGT. CDR3 residues: CASSELRDNFAGGPDEQYF. Here the CDR3 DNA reads TGTGCCAGCAGTGAGCTGCGGGACAACTTCGCGGGAGGGCCCGACGAGCAGTACTTC.

The V and J genes are TRBV4-1 and TRBJ2-3; 9 bases align to TRBD2. Germline CDR1 MGHRA, CDR2 YSYEKL. The length of the CDR3 is 17 residues. After removal of 1 base from V and 0 bases from J, the junction contained 5 bases not matched to a gene. The chain's CDR3 is CASSQARAGGSTDTQYF. For the CDR3, the DNA is TGCGCCAGCAGCCAAGCAAGAGCGGGGGGCAGCACAGATACGCAGTATTTT.

The chain links TRBV4-1 to TRBJ1-3; TRBD1 aligns across 7 bases. Germline CDR1 and CDR2: MGHRA and YSYEKL. After removal of 4 bases from V and 0 bases from J, the junction contained 3 bases not matched to a gene. This CDR3 contains 15 residues. CDR3 in DNA: TGCGCCAGCAGCCGGGACAGCTTCTCTGGAAACACCATATATTTT. It translates to CASSRDSFSGNTIYF.

The chain carries TRBV20-1 and TRBJ1-1, with D tentatively TRBD1 (5 bases). This CDR3 comprises 10 residues. Germline loops: CDR1 DFQATT, CDR2 SNEGSKA (reference sequence). V lost 6 bases and J lost 7, with 9 bases in between. CDR3 residues: CSAPTVEAFF. The CDR3 nucleotides read TGCAGTGCCCCGACAGTTGAAGCTTTCTTT.

V gene TRBV4-2 combines with J gene TRBJ1-3; no definite D call. Trimming took off 0 bases at V and 0 bases at J, with 6 bases between the two ends. This CDR3 contains 15 residues. Germline CDR1 and CDR2: LGHNA and YNFKEQ. The CDR3 spells CASSQEQLSGNTIYF. CDR3 in DNA: TGTGCCAGCAGCCAAGAACAGCTCTCTGGAAACACCATATATTTT.

The sample holds a few counts of this clone. This sequence joins TRBV21-1 and TRBJ1-1; the table calls TRBD1, which could not be checked here. TRBV21-1 is a documented pseudogene. The CDR3 consists of 11 residues. CDR3 DNA: TGTGCCAACCTTGGGACAGCTGAAGCTTTCTTT. It codes for CANLGTAEAFF.

The chain employs TRBV5-1 and TRBJ1-2, with 8 bases aligning to TRBD1. The CDR3 runs to 13 residues. Trimming removed 4 bases from V and 6 bases from J; junction bases left unmatched: 5. Germline V gene sequence: CDR1 SGHRS, CDR2 YFSETQ. CDR3: CASSRPGQDGYTF. CDR3 nucleotides: TGCGCCAGCAGCCGGCCGGGACAGGATGGCTACACCTTC.

The chain combines TRBV6-5 with TRBJ1-1, with 7 bases aligning to TRBD1. Germline V gives CDR1 MNHEY, CDR2 SVGAGI. The CDR3 runs to 12 residues. The junction had 4 bases not matched to a gene; V was cut back by 5 bases and J by 7 bases. The CDR3 DNA reads as TGTGCCAGCAGTCTGGACAGGAATGAAGCTTTCTTT. Protein sequence: CASSLDRNEAFF.

The chain uses TRBV5-5 and TRBJ1-4, with 7 bases matching TRBD1. The V and J ends lost 1 base and 3 bases, in that order; junction bases with no gene match: 9. The V gene's germline CDR1 is SGHKS and CDR2 YYEKEE (reference sequence). This CDR3 has 17 amino acids. The CDR3 coding sequence is TGTGCCAGCAGCTTGCTGAACAGGGGAGCGGCTAATGAAAAACTGTTTTTT. Translated: CASSLLNRGAANEKLFF.

V is TRBV19 and J is TRBJ2-1, with 8 bases matching TRBD2. Germline V gene data show CDR1 as LNHDA and CDR2 as SQIVND (reference sequence). V gave up 2 bases and J gave up 5 bases; unmatched junction bases: 11. The CDR3 is made up of 17 amino acids. The CDR3 is CASSITTGLAVNNEQFF. CDR3 DNA sequence: TGTGCCAGTAGTATAACCACCGGACTAGCAGTCAACAATGAGCAGTTCTTC.

The chain couples TRBV27 to TRBJ1-5, with 7 bases that match TRBD1. This CDR3 is built from 17 residues. In germline, CDR1 is MNHEY, CDR2 SMNVEV (reference sequence). V shed 6 bases, J shed 5 bases, and the junction held 16 bases outside the gene matches. CDR3 bases: TGTGCCAGCAGCACTCAGGGGGTGACCTCAATCGATCAGCCCCAGCATTTT. It specifies CASSTQGVTSIDQPQHF.

The chain recombines TRBV6-6 with TRBJ2-5, with D possibly being TRBD1 (6 bases). CDR3 length equals 17 residues. CDR1 is MNHNY and CDR2 is SVGAGI in the germline V gene (reference sequence). Trimming removed 5 bases from V and 0 bases from J, with 19 bases in between. CDR3 amino acids: CASSPRGLQGDQETQYF. The CDR3 bases are TGTGCCAGCAGTCCCCGAGGATTACAGGGAGACCAAGAGACCCAGTACTTC.

This chain uses TRBV12-3 or TRBV12-4 with TRBJ1-5, with D unresolved. This CDR3 has 13 residues. Trimming removed 1 base from V and 11 bases from J, with 12 bases in between. The CDR3 sequence is CASSLDPSRAQHF. The CDR3 DNA follows: TGTGCCAGCAGTTTAGATCCCAGTCGGGCCCAGCATTTT.

The genes are TRBV7-2 and TRBJ2-1; maybe TRBD2 (6 bases). The CDR3 extends over 13 amino acids. Germline CDR1 is SGHTA and CDR2 is FQGNSA. The V gene lost 11 bases and the J gene lost 8 bases, with 19 bases spanning the gap. This CDR3 is CAGGNTGPYEQFF. CDR3 DNA sequence: TGTGCCGGGGGGAATACGGGACCCTATGAGCAGTTCTTC.

The rearrangement uses TRBV5-4 and TRBJ2-7; 10 positions match TRBD2. Germline assignment: CDR1 SGHNT and CDR2 YYREEE (reference sequence). CDR3 length: 14 residues. V shed 0 bases, J shed 6 bases, and the junction held 3 bases outside the gene matches. CDR3 nucleotides: TGTGCCAGCAGCTTGGGGTCTAGCGGGGGCGAGCAGTACTTC. Translated, it gives CASSLGSSGGEQYF.

This chain uses TRBV30 with TRBJ1-5; D uncertain. The CDR3 runs 13 residues. With 1 base removed from V and 7 bases from J, the gap between germline ends came to 11 bases. The V gene's germline CDR1 is GTSNPN and CDR2 SVGIG (reference sequence). As DNA, the CDR3 is TGTGCCTGGAGTGCCCTCCGCGGCCAGCCCCAGCATTTT. This translates into CAWSALRGQPQHF.

This chain connects TRBV19 to TRBJ2-7; 7 nucleotides align to TRBD2. CDR1 is LNHDA, CDR2 SQIVND, per germline (reference sequence). V was clipped by 8 bases and J by 0 bases; unmatched bases: 7. The CDR3 loop spans 14 amino acids. CDR3 nucleotide sequence: TGTGCCAGTCCTCTAGCGGCTAGCTCCTACGAGCAGTACTTC. As protein: CASPLAASSYEQYF.

This rearrangement joins TRBV19 to TRBJ1-2; D possibly corresponds to TRBD1 (5 bases). V lost 3 bases and J 4 bases, leaving 9 bases between the germline ends. The CDR3 covers 13 residues. From germline, CDR1 is LNHDA and CDR2 SQIVND (reference sequence). CDR3 amino acids: CASSIRQGYGYTF. In nucleotides, the CDR3 is TGTGCCAGTAGTATCAGGCAGGGCTATGGCTACACCTTC. The full variable domain, completed using reference TRBV19 and TRBJ1-2, is DGGITQSPKYLFRKEGQNVTLSCEQNLNHDAMYWYRQDPGQGLRLIYYSQIVNDFQKGDIAEGYSVSREKKESFPLTVTSAQKNPTAFYLCASSIRQGYGYTFGSGTRLTVV.

The rearrangement joins TRBV7-8 to TRBJ2-7; 10 bases agree with TRBD2. The CDR3 contains 17 residues. Trimming removed 2 bases from V and 7 bases from J; junction bases left unmatched: 14. The V gene's germline CDR1 is SGHVS and CDR2 FQNEAQ. The CDR3 loop is CASSLSASGGTVGEQYF. As DNA, the CDR3 is TGTGCCAGCAGCTTATCCGCTAGCGGGGGAACGGTGGGGGAGCAGTACTTC.

This clone was recorded once. V usage is TRBV9 and J usage is TRBJ2-3; D possibly corresponds to TRBD2 (6 bases). CDR1 is SGDLS and CDR2 is YYNGEE in the germline V gene. The CDR3 spans 14 residues. The V end lost 3 bases, the J end lost 5 bases, and 13 bases lay between the germline ends. Here the CDR3 reads CASSAMTRRDTQYF. The CDR3 coding sequence is TGTGCCAGCAGCGCCATGACTAGAAGAGATACGCAGTATTTT.

J is TRBJ1-1 and V is TRBV6-4; 7 nucleotides line up with TRBD1. CDR3 length: 12 amino acids. Looked up from germline, CDR1 is MRHNA and CDR2 is SNTAGT. V lost 6 bases and J lost 11; bases outside the gene matches: 9. CDR3 amino acids: CASRTRQGTAFF. The CDR3 DNA reads TGTGCCAGCAGAACCAGACAGGGAACGGCTTTCTTT.